These 27 T cell receptor beta chains were sequenced from one sample in a study of OX40 agonist ivuxolimab in advanced cancers. The repertoire was sequenced with immunoSEQ multiplex PCR; TCRdb's copy has only in-frame clones and lacks some. The sample lists 53,000 or so clones, roughly 73% occurring once. The input for sequencing was CD4+ or CD8+ T cells sorted from blood, taken in a trial of the OX40 agonist ivuxolimab. Source of these receptors: an adult with an advanced solid tumor such as melanoma, head and neck, liver or kidney cancer.

The chain links TRBV5-1 to TRBJ2-1; 8 positions match TRBD2. The CDR3 has 15 amino acids. Unmatched junction bases numbered 10, after V lost 3 bases and J lost 8 bases. CDR1 SGHRS and CDR2 YFSETQ come from the germline V gene. CDR3 region: CASSWGLGVRDEQFF. Written as DNA, the CDR3 is TGCGCCAGCAGCTGGGGACTAGGGGTTCGTGATGAGCAGTTCTTC.

The rearrangement joins TRBV28 to TRBJ2-7, with D uncertain. Germline CDR1 is MDHEN and CDR2 is SYDVKM. Trimming removed 0 bases from V and 2 bases from J, with 8 bases in between. CDR3 length: 14 residues. The CDR3 region has the DNA TGTGCCAGCAGTTTATGGGACGAGCCCTACGAGCAGTACTTC. Translation gives CASSLWDEPYEQYF.

The chain combines TRBV5-1 with TRBJ2-2; 10 bases are shared with TRBD2. The CDR3 has 16 amino acids. Germline assignment: CDR1 SGHRS and CDR2 YFSETQ. Trimming at V came to 3 bases and at J to 2 bases, leaving 4 bases not matched to a gene. The CDR3 bases are TGCGCCAGCAGCTCCAGCGGGGGGGCCAACACCGGGGAGCTGTTTTTT. It yields the protein CASSSSGGANTGELFF.

The V gene is TRBV6-5, the J gene TRBJ1-2; 7 bases map to TRBD1. Germline V CDR1 and CDR2: MNHEY, SVGAGI. The V segment lost 2 bases and the J segment 4 bases; nucleotides outside the gene matches: 4. The CDR3 totals 14 residues. CDR3 protein: CASSYGRTGYGYTF. CDR3 bases: TGTGCCAGCAGTTACGGACGGACAGGCTATGGCTACACCTTC.

The chain employs TRBV7-2 and TRBJ2-3, with 7 bases lining up with TRBD2. The CDR3 is 19 residues long. From germline, CDR1 is SGHTA and CDR2 FQGNSA. After removal of 6 bases from V and 3 bases from J, the junction contained 21 bases not matched to a gene. The CDR3, as DNA: TGTGCCAGCAGTTCAGGCTGGGGTCTAGCGGCCGTCAGAACAGATACGCAGTATTTT. It is translated as CASSSGWGLAAVRTDTQYF.

The rearrangement links TRBV30 to TRBJ2-1; no reliable D call. From germline, CDR1 is GTSNPN and CDR2 SVGIG (reference sequence). V lost 1 base and J 7 bases, leaving 5 bases between the germline ends. The CDR3 extends over 11 amino acids. The CDR3 loop reads CAWSARNEQFF. The CDR3 DNA reads as TGTGCCTGGAGTGCGAGGAATGAGCAGTTCTTC.

This clone appeared once. The V call is TRBV21-1, the J call TRBJ1-5; the table's TRBD1 call for D was not verified on the DNA. TRBV21-1 is a known pseudogene. The CDR3 contains 14 residues. CDR3: CASRNDRVNQPQHF. Written as DNA, the CDR3 is TGTGCCAGCAGAAATGACAGGGTCAATCAGCCCCAGCATTTT.

This clone was observed a single time. The J gene is TRBJ1-3, the V gene TRBV28, with D perhaps matching TRBD1 (5 bases). The length of the CDR3 is 16 residues. CDR1 and CDR2 (germline): MDHEN, SYDVKM. The germline V and J ends were trimmed by 5 bases and 0 bases, with 14 bases remaining between them. CDR3 region: CASSPRGGFSGNTIYF. The CDR3 DNA reads TGTGCCAGCAGTCCTCGGGGCGGCTTCTCTGGAAACACCATATATTTT. Together with reference TRBV28 and TRBJ1-3, the CDR3 gives the full variable domain: DVKVTQSSRYLVKRTGEKVFLECVQDMDHENMFWYRQDPGLGLRLIYFSYDVKMKEKGDIPEGYSVSREKKERFSLILESASTNQTSMYLCASSPRGGFSGNTIYFGEGSWLTVV.

V is TRBV6-6 and J is TRBJ1-1; D may be TRBD1 (6 bases). V lost 6 bases, J lost 4 bases, and 12 bases lay in between. Germline V gives CDR1 MNHNY, CDR2 SVGAGI (reference sequence). This CDR3 is built from 13 residues. In DNA form, the CDR3 reads TGTGCCAGCAGCACGCAGGGGTTCACTGAAGCTTTCTTT. This translates into CASSTQGFTEAFF.

CDR3 region: CASSPPTGLYMGTDTQYF. The CDR3 region has the DNA TGTGCCAGCTCACCACCGACAGGGCTGTATATGGGCACAGATACGCAGTATTTT. The rearrangement joins TRBV18 to TRBJ2-3; the match to TRBD1 covers 7 bases. The trim removed 0 bases at V and 1 base at J, leaving 10 bases unmatched. Germline V lookup: CDR1 KGHSH, CDR2 LQKENI. This CDR3 comprises 18 residues.

The chain links TRBV7-9 to TRBJ1-2; no clear D. The CDR3 is made up of 15 amino acids. Trimming pared 1 base from V and 4 bases from J, leaving 13 bases between. Germline lookup yields CDR1 SEHNR and CDR2 FQNEAQ (reference sequence). As DNA, the CDR3 is TGTGCCAGCAGCTTAGTGGGCGATACAAGCTATGGCTACACCTTC. Translated, it gives CASSLVGDTSYGYTF.

The chain has TRBV30 and TRBJ2-1; tentatively, D is TRBD1 (5 bases). The CDR3 is 12 residues long. V was pared by 8 bases and J by 6 bases, with 14 bases between. Germline V gives CDR1 GTSNPN, CDR2 SVGIG (reference sequence). Written as DNA, the CDR3 is TGTGCCGGTCAGGGCTTTATCAATGAGCAGTTCTTC. Protein sequence: CAGQGFINEQFF.

The chain is built from TRBV25-1 and TRBJ2-6; D gene ambiguous. Germline loops: CDR1 MGHDK, CDR2 SYGVNS. V was clipped by 5 bases and J by 0 bases, with 8 bases between them. CDR3 length: 15 amino acids. Written as DNA, the CDR3 is TGTGCCAGCAGTCCCCCGCACTCTGGGGCCAACGTCCTGACTTTC. Translating gives CASSPPHSGANVLTF.

The chain combines TRBV18 with TRBJ1-2, with D unclear. The V gene's germline CDR1 is KGHSH and CDR2 LQKENI. This CDR3 is built from 16 residues. V lost 3 bases and J 4 bases, leaving 18 bases between the germline ends. The CDR3 DNA sequence: TGTGCCAGCTCACCGTTCGATCAGGTTCTCACCTATGGCTACACCTTC. It codes for CASSPFDQVLTYGYTF.

To note about this clone: Compared with germline, one end of the junction differs, possibly owing to a read error. Other DNA sequences of this sample code for an identical CDR3. The chain employs TRBV7-9 and TRBJ1-1, with D hard to call. The CDR3 runs 17 residues. Germline V gene lookup returns CDR1 SEHNR and CDR2 FQNEAQ (reference sequence). The CDR3 region is CASSSHAGFVENTEAFF. The CDR3 nucleotides read TGTGCCAGCAGCTCTCATGCCGGGTTTGTCGAGAACACTGAGGCTTTCTTT.

The V gene is TRBV30, the J gene TRBJ2-5, with D maybe TRBD1 (5 bases). Trimming shortened V by 5 bases and J by 5 bases, and 21 bases separated the two germline ends. CDR1 and CDR2 from the germline V gene are GTSNPN and SVGIG (reference sequence). The CDR3 is 15 amino acids. The CDR3, as DNA: TGTGCCTGGGGGAAGGGCTGGGGCGGTCAGGAGACCCAGTACTTC. Amino acids: CAWGKGWGGQETQYF.

A remark on this clone: This CDR3 is also generated by other DNA sequences in the sample. The rearrangement joins TRBV4-2 to TRBJ2-5; 10 bases are a match to TRBD2. Germline loops: CDR1 LGHNA, CDR2 YNFKEQ. Trimming removed 1 base from V and 2 bases from J; junction bases left unmatched: 1. The length of the CDR3 is 15 residues. The CDR3 is CASSQATSGQETQYF. CDR3 coding DNA: TGTGCCAGCAGCCAAGCGACTAGCGGGCAAGAGACCCAGTACTTC.

The V and J genes are TRBV6-6 and TRBJ1-5; D gene unclear. CDR3 length: 15 residues. Germline lookup yields CDR1 MNHNY and CDR2 SVGAGI (reference sequence). Trimming stripped 5 bases from V and 4 bases from J, with 15 bases between. The CDR3 region has the DNA TGTGCCAGCAGTCGGGCCGGAACGGGGAATCAGCCCCAGCATTTT. It encodes CASSRAGTGNQPQHF.

The chain recombines TRBV11-2 with TRBJ1-2; TRBD1 agrees at 12 bases. This CDR3 region has 17 residues. V dropped 2 bases and J dropped 4; count of bases not matched to a gene: 8. Germline V gene data show CDR1 as SGHAT and CDR2 as FQNNGV. The CDR3 DNA reads as TGTGCCAGCAGCTTAAATCTCCGGGACAGGGGGCCCTATGGCTACACCTTC. Its protein product is CASSLNLRDRGPYGYTF.

The rearrangement joins TRBV6-6 to TRBJ2-4; the match to TRBD1 covers 7 bases. The V gene end was trimmed by 0 bases and the J gene end by 1 base; junction bases not matched to a gene: 0. Germline V CDR1 and CDR2: MNHNY, SVGAGI (reference sequence). The CDR3 totals 15 residues. The CDR3 DNA follows: TGTGCCAGCAGTTACTCGACAGGGGCCAAAAACATTCAGTACTTC. Translating gives CASSYSTGAKNIQYF.

The genes are TRBV19 and TRBJ1-5; D is uncertain. Between the trimmed V and J ends, which lost 8 bases and 0 bases, there was a span of 5 bases. Germline lookup yields CDR1 LNHDA and CDR2 SQIVND (reference sequence). The CDR3 length is 12 residues. The CDR3 nucleotides are TGTGCCAGTGGGAATAGCAATCAGCCCCAGCATTTT. Translating it yields CASGNSNQPQHF.

Written as DNA, the CDR3 is TGTGCCAGCAGCTTGGACAGGGGGAACTATGGCTACACCTTC. Translation gives CASSLDRGNYGYTF. This rearrangement joins TRBV5-4 to TRBJ1-2, with 8 bases identical to TRBD1. The CDR3 extends over 14 amino acids. From germline, CDR1 is SGHNT and CDR2 YYREEE (reference sequence). V trimming: 0 bases; J trimming: 2 bases; junction bases outside the gene matches: 0.

This sequence joins TRBV6-7 and TRBJ1-1; TRBD1 matches 8 bases. TRBV6-7 is given ORF status, its function remaining uncertain. J lost 4 bases, V lost 5 bases, and 9 bases had no gene match. This CDR3 is built from 15 residues. The CDR3 sequence is CASSPTGAKGTEAFF. The CDR3 nucleotides read TGTGCCAGCAGTCCGACAGGGGCTAAGGGCACTGAAGCTTTCTTT.

J is TRBJ2-1 and V is TRBV6-5, with TRBD2 matching over 11 bases. Germline lookup yields CDR1 MNHEY and CDR2 SVGAGI. The CDR3 runs to 15 residues. V trimming: 7 bases; J trimming: 2 bases; junction bases outside the gene matches: 4. The CDR3: CASTGTSGAYNEQFF. In nucleotides, the CDR3 is TGTGCCAGCACCGGGACTAGCGGAGCCTACAATGAGCAGTTCTTC.

V and J are TRBV6-6 and TRBJ1-5, with D uncertain. With 0 bases removed from V and 6 bases from J, the gap between germline ends came to 12 bases. CDR3 size: 15 residues. In germline, CDR1 is MNHNY, CDR2 SVGAGI (reference sequence). CDR3 DNA: TGTGCCAGCAGTTACTCGACTCTCACCAGTCAGCCCCAGCATTTT. As protein: CASSYSTLTSQPQHF.

The chain combines TRBV19 with TRBJ2-5; 8 nucleotides align to TRBD2. This CDR3 region has 15 residues. The germline V gene has CDR1 LNHDA and CDR2 SQIVND (reference sequence). V lost 5 bases, J lost 5 bases, and 10 bases stayed unmatched. CDR3 loop: CASSVRLALAETQYF. The DNA of the CDR3 is TGTGCCAGTAGTGTCCGACTAGCGCTAGCGGAGACCCAGTACTTC. Together with reference TRBV19 and TRBJ2-5, the CDR3 gives the full variable domain: DGGITQSPKYLFRKEGQNVTLSCEQNLNHDAMYWYRQDPGQGLRLIYYSQIVNDFQKGDIAEGYSVSREKKESFPLTVTSAQKNPTAFYLCASSVRLALAETQYFGPGTRLLVL.

The chain carries TRBV18 and TRBJ1-1; the D gene is possibly TRBD1 (6 bases). The CDR3 is 13 amino acids. CDR1 and CDR2 from the germline V gene are KGHSH and LQKENI. V was cut by 5 bases and J by 5 bases, with 12 bases left in between. CDR3 in amino acids: CASSSTGRTEAFF. CDR3 nucleotides: TGTGCCAGCTCATCCACAGGGCGGACTGAAGCTTTCTTT.